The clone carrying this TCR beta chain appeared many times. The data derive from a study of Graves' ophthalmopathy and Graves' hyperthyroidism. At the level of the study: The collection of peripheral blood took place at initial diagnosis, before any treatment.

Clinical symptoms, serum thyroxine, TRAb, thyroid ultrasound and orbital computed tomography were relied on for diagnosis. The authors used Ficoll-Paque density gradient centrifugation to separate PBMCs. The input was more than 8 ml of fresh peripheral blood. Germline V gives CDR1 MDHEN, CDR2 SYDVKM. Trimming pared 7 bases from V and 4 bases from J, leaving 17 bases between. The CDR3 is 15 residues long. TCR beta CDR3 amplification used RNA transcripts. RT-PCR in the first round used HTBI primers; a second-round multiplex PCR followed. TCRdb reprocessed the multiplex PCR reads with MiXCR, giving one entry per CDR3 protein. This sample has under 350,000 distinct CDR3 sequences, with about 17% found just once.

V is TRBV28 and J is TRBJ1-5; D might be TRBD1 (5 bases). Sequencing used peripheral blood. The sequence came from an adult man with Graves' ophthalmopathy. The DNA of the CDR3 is TGTGCCAGCAAATGGGACGCAACAGGAAATCAGCCCCAGCATTTT. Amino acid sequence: CASKWDATGNQPQHF.